The clone carrying this T cell receptor beta chain was seen a few times. Its target is unknown. This specimen belongs to a study of blood T cells in healthy people across ages. The study, taken as a whole, reports: The study regarded diversity estimates from one million T cells as underestimates. Naive CD4+ cells and diversity were both higher in long-lived donors than in aged donors.

The authors ran a second PCR of about 7 to 11 cycles using a sample-barcoded 5' primer and a J-beta primer mix. The study obtained at least 3 million CDR3-containing paired-end reads from every sample. Via MiXCR, TCRdb re-called the 5' RACE reads, giving one row per CDR3 protein. Of approximately 350,000 distinct CDR3 sequences listed, 45% to 60% are singletons. V shed 4 bases and J 10 bases; nucleotides not matched to a gene: 14. The germline gives CDR1 SGHRS, CDR2 YFSETQ. This CDR3 is built from 15 residues. The sequence came from a man aged 55 to 70 in good health. This chain links TRBV5-1 with TRBJ2-1; 7 bases map to TRBD2. Sequencing was performed on blood. CDR3 loop: CASSTGLVEGREQFF. As DNA, the CDR3 is TGCGCCAGCAGCACCGGACTAGTAGAGGGTAGGGAGCAGTTCTTC.